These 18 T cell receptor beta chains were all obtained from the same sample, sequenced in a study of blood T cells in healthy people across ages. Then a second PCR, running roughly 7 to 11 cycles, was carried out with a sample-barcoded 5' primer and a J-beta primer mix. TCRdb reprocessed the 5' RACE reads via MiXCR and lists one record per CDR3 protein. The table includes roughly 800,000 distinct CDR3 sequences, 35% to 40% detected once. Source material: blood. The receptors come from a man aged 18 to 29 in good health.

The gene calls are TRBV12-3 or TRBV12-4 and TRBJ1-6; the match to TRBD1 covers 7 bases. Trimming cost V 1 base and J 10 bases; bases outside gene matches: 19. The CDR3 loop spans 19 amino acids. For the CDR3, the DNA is TGTGCCAGCAGTTTAGTCCTCAGGGGGGTTACTTTGGCGTTATCACCCCTCCACTTT. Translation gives CASSLVLRGVTLALSPLHF.

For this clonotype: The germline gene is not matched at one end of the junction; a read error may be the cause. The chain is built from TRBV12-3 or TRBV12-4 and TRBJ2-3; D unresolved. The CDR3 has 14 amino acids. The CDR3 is CASSVAARTDTQYF. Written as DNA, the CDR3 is TGTGCCAGCAGTGTAGCTGCGCGCACAGATACGCAGTATTTT.

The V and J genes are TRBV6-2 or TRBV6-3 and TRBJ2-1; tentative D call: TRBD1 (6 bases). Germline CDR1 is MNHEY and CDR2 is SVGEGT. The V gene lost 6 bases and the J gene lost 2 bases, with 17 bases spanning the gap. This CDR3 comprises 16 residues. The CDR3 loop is CASRETGTTTYNEQFF. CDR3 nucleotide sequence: TGTGCCAGCAGGGAAACCGGGACAACCACCTACAATGAGCAGTTCTTC.

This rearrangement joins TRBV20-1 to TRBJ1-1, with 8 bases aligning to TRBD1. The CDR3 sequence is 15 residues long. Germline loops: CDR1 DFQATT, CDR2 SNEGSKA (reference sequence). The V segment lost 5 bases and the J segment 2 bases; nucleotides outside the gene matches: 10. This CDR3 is CSAADRAIANTEAFF. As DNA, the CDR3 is TGCAGTGCTGCGGACAGGGCGATAGCAAACACTGAAGCTTTCTTT.

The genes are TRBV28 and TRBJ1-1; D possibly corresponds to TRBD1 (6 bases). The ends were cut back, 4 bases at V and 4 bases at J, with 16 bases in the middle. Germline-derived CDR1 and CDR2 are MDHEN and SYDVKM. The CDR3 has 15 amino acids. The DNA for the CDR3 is TGTGCCAGCAGTTCGGACAGTGCCGGCTTCACTGAAGCTTTCTTT. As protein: CASSSDSAGFTEAFF.

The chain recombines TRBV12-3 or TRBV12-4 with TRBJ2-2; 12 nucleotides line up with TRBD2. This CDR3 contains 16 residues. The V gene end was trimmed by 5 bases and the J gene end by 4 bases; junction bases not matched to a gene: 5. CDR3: CASSAVLAGGTGELFF. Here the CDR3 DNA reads TGTGCCAGCAGTGCCGTACTAGCGGGGGGCACCGGGGAGCTGTTTTTT.

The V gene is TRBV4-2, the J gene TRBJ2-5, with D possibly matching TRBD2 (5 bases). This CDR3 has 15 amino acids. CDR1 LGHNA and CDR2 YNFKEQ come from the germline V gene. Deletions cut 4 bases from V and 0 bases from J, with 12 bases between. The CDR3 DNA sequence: TGTGCCAGCAGCCTTCAACCGGGGTACCAAGAGACCCAGTACTTC. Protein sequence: CASSLQPGYQETQYF.

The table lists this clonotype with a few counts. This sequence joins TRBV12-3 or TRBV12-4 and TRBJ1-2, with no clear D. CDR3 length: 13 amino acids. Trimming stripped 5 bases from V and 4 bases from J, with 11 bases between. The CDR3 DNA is TGTGCCAGCAGTGCTGGCGTCTTCTATGGCTACACCTTC. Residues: CASSAGVFYGYTF.

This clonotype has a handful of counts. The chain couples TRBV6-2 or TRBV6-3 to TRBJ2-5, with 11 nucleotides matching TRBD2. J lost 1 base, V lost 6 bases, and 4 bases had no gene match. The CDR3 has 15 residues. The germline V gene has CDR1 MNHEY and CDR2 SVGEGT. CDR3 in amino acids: CASRAGLAVQETQYF. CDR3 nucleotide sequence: TGTGCCAGCAGGGCGGGACTAGCGGTCCAAGAGACCCAGTACTTC.

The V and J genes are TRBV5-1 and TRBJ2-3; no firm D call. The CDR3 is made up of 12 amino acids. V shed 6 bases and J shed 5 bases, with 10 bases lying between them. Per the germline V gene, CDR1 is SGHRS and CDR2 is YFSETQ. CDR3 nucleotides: TGCGCCAGCACCCTAGGACGAGATACGCAGTATTTT. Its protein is CASTLGRDTQYF. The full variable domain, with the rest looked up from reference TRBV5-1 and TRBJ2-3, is KAGVTQTPRYLIKTRGQQVTLSCSPISGHRSVSWYQQTPGQGLQFLFEYFSETQRNKGNFPGRFSGRQFSNSRSEMNVSTLELGDSALYLCASTLGRDTQYFGPGTRLTVL.

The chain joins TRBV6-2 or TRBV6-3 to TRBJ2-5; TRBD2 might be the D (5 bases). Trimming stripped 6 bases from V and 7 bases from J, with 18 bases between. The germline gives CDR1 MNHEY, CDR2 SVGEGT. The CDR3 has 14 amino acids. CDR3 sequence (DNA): TGTGCCAGCAGCCCGCCGTCCCGAGGGAGGACCCAGTACTTC. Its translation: CASSPPSRGRTQYF.

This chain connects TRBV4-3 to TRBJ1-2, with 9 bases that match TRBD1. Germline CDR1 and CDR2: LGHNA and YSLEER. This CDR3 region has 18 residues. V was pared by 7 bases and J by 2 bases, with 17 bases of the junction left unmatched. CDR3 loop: CASTFTEPGTGRNYGYTF. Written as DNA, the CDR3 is TGCGCCAGCACCTTTACCGAACCCGGGACAGGGAGGAACTATGGCTACACCTTC.

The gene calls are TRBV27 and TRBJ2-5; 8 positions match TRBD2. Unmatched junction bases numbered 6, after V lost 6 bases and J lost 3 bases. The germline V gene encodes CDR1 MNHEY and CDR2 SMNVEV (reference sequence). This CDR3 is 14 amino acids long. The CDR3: CASRPSGGKETQYF. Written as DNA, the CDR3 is TGTGCCAGCAGGCCCTCGGGGGGGAAAGAGACCCAGTACTTC.

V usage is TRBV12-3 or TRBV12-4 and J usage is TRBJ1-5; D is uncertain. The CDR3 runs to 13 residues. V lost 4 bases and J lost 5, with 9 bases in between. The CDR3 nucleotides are TGTGCCAGCAGTTATGGCAAAGATCAGCCCCAGCATTTT. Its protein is CASSYGKDQPQHF.

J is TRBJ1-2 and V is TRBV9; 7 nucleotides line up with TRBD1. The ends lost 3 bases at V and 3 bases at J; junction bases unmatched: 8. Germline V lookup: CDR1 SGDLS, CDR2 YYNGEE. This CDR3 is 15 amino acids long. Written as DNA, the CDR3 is TGTGCCAGCAGCGCGACAGGGAGGGAGCACTATGGCTACACCTTC. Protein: CASSATGREHYGYTF.

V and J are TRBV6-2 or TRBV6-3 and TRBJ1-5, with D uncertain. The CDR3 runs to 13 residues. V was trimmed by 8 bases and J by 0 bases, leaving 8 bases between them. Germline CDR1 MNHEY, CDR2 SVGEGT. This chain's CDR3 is CASENGSNQPQHF. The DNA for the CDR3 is TGTGCCAGCGAAAACGGTAGCAATCAGCCCCAGCATTTT.

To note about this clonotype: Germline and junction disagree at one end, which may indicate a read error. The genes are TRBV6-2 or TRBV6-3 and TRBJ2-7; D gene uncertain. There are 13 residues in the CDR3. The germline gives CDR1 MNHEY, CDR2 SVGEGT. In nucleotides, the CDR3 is TGTGCCCGCAGGACGGACGGTTCCTACGAGCAGTACTTC. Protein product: CARRTDGSYEQYF.

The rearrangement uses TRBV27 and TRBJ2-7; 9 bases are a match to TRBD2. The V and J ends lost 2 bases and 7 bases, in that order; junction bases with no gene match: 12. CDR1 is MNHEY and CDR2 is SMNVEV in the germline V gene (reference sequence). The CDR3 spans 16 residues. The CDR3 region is CASSLLSLAGSREQYF. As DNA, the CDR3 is TGTGCCAGCAGTTTACTTTCTCTAGCGGGGTCCCGGGAGCAGTACTTC.